The clone carrying this TCR beta chain was counted a few times. The germline gives CDR1 SGHTA, CDR2 FQGNSA. With 5 bases clipped from V and 8 bases from J, the junction kept 10 bases outside the gene matches. The CDR3 contains 15 residues. The data originate from a study of identical twins. MiXCR was run by TCRdb on the 5' RACE reads, yielding one entry per CDR3 protein. The sample lists approximately 500,000 distinct CDR3 sequences, approximately 24% occurring once. The data also belong to a second study, concerning T cells expressing NK-cell markers.

Sequenced: CD4+ T cells sorted from blood. The J gene is TRBJ2-1, the V gene TRBV7-2; TRBD2 matches 9 bases. The clonotype was recovered from a woman aged 18-30 years in good health. The CDR3 protein is CASSLRSGGRDEQFF. The CDR3 bases are TGTGCCAGCAGCCTCCGTAGCGGGGGCCGCGATGAGCAGTTCTTC.